The entry below gives a single TCR beta chain sequence along with its context. Its antigen is still unknown. The record originates from a study of Ad26.COV2.S vaccination and SARS-CoV-2 variants. Only in-frame clones appear in the TCRdb table, and some are missing; sequencing was by immunoSEQ multiplex PCR. The table has around 380,000 clones, about 85% seen once; the top ten hold about 3.6%. Overall study findings and caveats: Non-spike TCR breadth did not differ much between vaccine and placebo recipients.

Treatment indicated: roughly 19 received Ad26.COV2.S at low or high dose, single or two shots; 5 received placebo; per-sample allocation not given. Material that was analyzed had been drawn on day 63 after the first vaccine or placebo injection. This CDR3 has 15 residues. Germline V gives CDR1 SGHAT, CDR2 FQNNGV. The germline V and J ends were trimmed by 2 bases and 0 bases, with 8 bases remaining between them. This sequence joins TRBV11-2 and TRBJ2-1; D is unresolved. The sequence derives from a person between 18 and 65 years old who received the Ad26.COV2.S COVID-19 vaccine or a placebo. The sequences come from peripheral blood, collected in a trial of Ad26.COV2.S vaccine versus placebo. The DNA of the CDR3 is TGTGCCAGCAGCTTAAGCACCAGCTCCTACAATGAGCAGTTCTTC. Translation gives CASSLSTSSYNEQFF.